This T cell receptor (beta chain) derives from a study of blood T cell repertoires in COVID-19. At the level of the study: Acute and convalescent COVID-19 samples came from the United States, Italy and Spain. PBMCs, B-cell-depleted T cells, or T cells provided the cDNA or gDNA that made up the material.

The assay was immunoSEQ multiplex PCR, and TCRdb's table has in-frame clones only and misses some. The data contain around 370,000 clones, roughly 89% of them seen just once; the ten biggest clones take up around 7%. Material: peripheral blood. This receptor was obtained from a man younger than 30 with active or convalescent COVID-19.

DNA of the CDR3: TGTGCCACCAGTGAAACAGGGTATGGCTACACCTTC. Translation: CATSETGYGYTF. The J gene is TRBJ1-2, the V gene TRBV24-1, with a tentative D call TRBD1 (6 bases). The CDR3 loop spans 12 amino acids. V dropped 4 bases and J dropped 5 bases, with 7 bases sitting between them. Germline V lookup: CDR1 KGHDR, CDR2 SFDVKD.